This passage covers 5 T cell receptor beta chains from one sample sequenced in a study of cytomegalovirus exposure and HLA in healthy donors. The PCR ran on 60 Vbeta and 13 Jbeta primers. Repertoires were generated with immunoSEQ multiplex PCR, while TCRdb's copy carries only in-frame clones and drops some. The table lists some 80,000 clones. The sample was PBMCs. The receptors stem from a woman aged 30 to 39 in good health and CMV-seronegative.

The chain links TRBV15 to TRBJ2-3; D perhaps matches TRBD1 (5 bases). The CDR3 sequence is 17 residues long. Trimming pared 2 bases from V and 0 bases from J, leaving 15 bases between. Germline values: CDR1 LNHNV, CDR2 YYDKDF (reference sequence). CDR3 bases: TGTGCCACCAGCAGATTACCAGGGTCGTCTAGCACAGATACGCAGTATTTT. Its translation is CATSRLPGSSSTDTQYF.

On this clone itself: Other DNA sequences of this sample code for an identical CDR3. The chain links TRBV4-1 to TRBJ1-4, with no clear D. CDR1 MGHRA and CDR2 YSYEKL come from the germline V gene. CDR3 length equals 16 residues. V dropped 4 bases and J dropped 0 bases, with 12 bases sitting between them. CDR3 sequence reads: CASSPGWGATNEKLFF. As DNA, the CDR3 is TGCGCCAGCAGCCCTGGGTGGGGAGCAACTAATGAAAAACTGTTTTTT.

CDR3 residues: CASSLGRVGYTF. CDR3 DNA sequence: TGTGCCAGCAGTCTTGGGCGGGTTGGCTACACCTTC. This chain links TRBV2 with TRBJ1-2; D not certain. This CDR3 is built from 12 residues. Germline CDR1 reads SNHLY; CDR2 reads FYNNEI. The V gene lost 5 bases and the J gene lost 7 bases, with 11 bases spanning the gap.

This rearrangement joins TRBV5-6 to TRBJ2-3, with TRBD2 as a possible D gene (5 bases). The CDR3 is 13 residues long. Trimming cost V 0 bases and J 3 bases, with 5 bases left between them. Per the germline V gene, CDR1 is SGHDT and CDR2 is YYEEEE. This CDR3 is CASSLGGTDTQYF. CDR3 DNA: TGTGCCAGCAGCTTGGGCGGGACAGATACGCAGTATTTT.

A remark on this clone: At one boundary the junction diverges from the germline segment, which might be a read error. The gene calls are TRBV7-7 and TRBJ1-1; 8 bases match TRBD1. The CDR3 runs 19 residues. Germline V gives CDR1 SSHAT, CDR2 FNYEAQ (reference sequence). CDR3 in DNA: TGTGCTAGCAGCCCTCGGCGCAAGGATGGGACAGGAGAGAACACTGAAGCTTTCTTT. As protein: CASSPRRKDGTGENTEAFF.